A single T cell receptor beta chain is shown here with its context. One junction end disagrees with the germline gene, perhaps due to a read error. Sample-barcoded 5' priming and a J-beta primer mix drove a second PCR of 7 to 11 cycles. Via MiXCR, TCRdb re-called the 5' RACE reads, giving one row per CDR3 protein. The data contain 760,000 or so distinct CDR3 sequences, 25% of them singletons. These data belong to a study of blood T cells in healthy people across ages. The sample also formed part of further work on T cells of mothers and their children. From that second work: Nine systemically healthy Caucasian donors: three mothers, six children.

What was sequenced was blood. The clonotype comes from a boy aged 5-17 years in good health.

CDR3 coding DNA: TGTGCCAGCAGTTCCGTTCGACAGTCTACTAATGAAAAGCTGTTTTTT. Amino acids: CASSSVRQSTNEKLFF. This chain connects TRBV28 to TRBJ1-4; D is possibly TRBD1 (5 bases). CDR3 length equals 16 residues. Germline CDR1 and CDR2: MDHEN and SYDVKM.